One T cell receptor (beta chain) is described in this entry. The data were obtained in a study of shared clonotypes between healthy human individuals. V was shortened by 3 bases and J by 0 bases, with 13 bases between the two germline ends. The CDR3 contains 15 residues. Germline lookup yields CDR1 SGHNT and CDR2 YYREEE (reference sequence). The data were produced by immunoSEQ multiplex PCR, yet TCRdb's version contains in-frame clones alone and is incomplete. The sample has 2 million to 2.5 million clones; under 95% are singletons. The clonotype comes from a man aged 18 to 35 in good health. Some clones in this sample may be carry-over from other donors' samples. The sample taken for sequencing was naive CD4+ T cells from PBMCs. Subset specified: CD45RA+ positively selected. The chain is built from TRBV5-4 and TRBJ2-7; D may be TRBD1 or TRBD2 (6 bases each). CDR3 loop: CASSSEGGFSYEQYF. The CDR3 coding sequence is TGTGCCAGCAGCTCGGAGGGGGGCTTCTCCTACGAGCAGTACTTC.